This TCR beta chain originates from a study of Ad26.COV2.S vaccination and SARS-CoV-2 variants. Using immunoSEQ multiplex PCR, the repertoire was profiled, and TCRdb retains in-frame clones only, with some absent. This table holds a few hundred thousand clones, around 89% found once. Treatment: 15 to 20 received Ad26.COV2.S at low or high dose, single or two shots; about 5 received placebo; per-sample allocation not given. The investigators took samples on day 63 after the first vaccine or placebo injection. V shed 2 bases and J shed 2 bases, with 10 bases lying between them. The CDR3 length is 16 residues.

V gene TRBV23-1 combines with J gene TRBJ1-6; D unresolved. TRBV23-1 is an ORF, with its function uncertain. This sample comprised peripheral blood, obtained in a trial of Ad26.COV2.S vaccine versus placebo. This clonotype was obtained from a person aged 18 to 65 who received the Ad26.COV2.S COVID-19 vaccine or a placebo. CDR3 residues: CASSQGRVPYNSPLHF. As DNA, the CDR3 is TGCGCCAGCAGTCAAGGGCGGGTCCCCTATAATTCACCCCTCCACTTT.